This T cell receptor (beta chain) derives from a study of Ad26.COV2.S vaccination and SARS-CoV-2 variants. With respect to this clone: A read error may produce the germline difference seen at one junction end.

The CDR3 has 14 amino acids. Germline CDR1 and CDR2: SGHVS and FQNEAQ. Treatment here: around 19 received Ad26.COV2.S at low or high dose, single or two shots; 5 received placebo; per-sample allocation not given. Day 63 after the first injection of vaccine or placebo was the sampling time. Clones were sequenced by immunoSEQ multiplex PCR, and TCRdb holds only the in-frame ones, with some missing. The sample consists of roughly 400,000 clones, approximately 92% of them appearing once. The receptor's source is a person between 18 and 59 years old who received the Ad26.COV2.S COVID-19 vaccine or a placebo. The specimen comprised peripheral blood, sampled in a trial of Ad26.COV2.S vaccine versus placebo. This chain connects TRBV7-8 to TRBJ1-2, with TRBD1 matching 8 bases. The CDR3 nucleotides read TGTGCCAGCAGCTTAGACGGACAGGGCTATGCCTACACCTTC. It encodes CASSLDGQGYAYTF.